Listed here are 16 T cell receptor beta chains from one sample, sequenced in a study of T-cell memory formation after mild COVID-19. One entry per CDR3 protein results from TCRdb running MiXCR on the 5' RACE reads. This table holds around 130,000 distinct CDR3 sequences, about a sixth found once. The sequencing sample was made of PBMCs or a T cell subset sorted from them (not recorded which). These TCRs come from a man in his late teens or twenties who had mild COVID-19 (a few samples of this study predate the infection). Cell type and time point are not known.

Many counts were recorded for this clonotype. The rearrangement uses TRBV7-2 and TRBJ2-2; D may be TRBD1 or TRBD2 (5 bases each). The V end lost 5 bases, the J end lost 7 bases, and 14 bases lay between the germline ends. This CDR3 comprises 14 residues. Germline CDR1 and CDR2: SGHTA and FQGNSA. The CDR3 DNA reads TGTGCCAGCAGCAGGGACCCGCAGGGCGGGGAGCTGTTTTTT. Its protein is CASSRDPQGGELFF.

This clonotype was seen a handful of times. The CDR3 region has the DNA TGTGCCAGCAGTTCAGCCTGGGATAACACCGGGGAGCTGTTTTTT. Translating it yields CASSSAWDNTGELFF. V is TRBV7-2 and J is TRBJ2-2; D is unresolved. The germline V and J ends were trimmed by 6 bases and 2 bases, with 13 bases remaining between them. The CDR3 has 15 amino acids. Germline CDR1 SGHTA, CDR2 FQGNSA. The variable domain in full, with the rest retrieved from reference TRBV7-2 and TRBJ2-2, is GAGVSQSPSNKVTEKGKDVELRCDPISGHTALYWYRQSLGQGLEFLIYFQGNSAPDKSGLPSDRFSAERTGGSVSTLTIQRTQQEDSAVYLCASSSAWDNTGELFFGEGSRLTVL.

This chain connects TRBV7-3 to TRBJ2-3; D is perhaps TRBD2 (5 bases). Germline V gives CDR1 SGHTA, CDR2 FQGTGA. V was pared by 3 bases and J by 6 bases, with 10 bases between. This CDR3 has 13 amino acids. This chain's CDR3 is CASSFSGPDTQYF. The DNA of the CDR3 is TGTGCCAGCAGCTTCAGCGGTCCGGATACGCAGTATTTT.

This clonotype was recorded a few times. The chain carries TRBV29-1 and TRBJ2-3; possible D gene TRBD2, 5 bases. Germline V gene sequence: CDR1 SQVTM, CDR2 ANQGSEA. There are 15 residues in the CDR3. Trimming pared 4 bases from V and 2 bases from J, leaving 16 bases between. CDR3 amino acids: CSVGPQLENTDTQYF. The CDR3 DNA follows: TGCAGCGTTGGCCCCCAACTAGAGAACACAGATACGCAGTATTTT.

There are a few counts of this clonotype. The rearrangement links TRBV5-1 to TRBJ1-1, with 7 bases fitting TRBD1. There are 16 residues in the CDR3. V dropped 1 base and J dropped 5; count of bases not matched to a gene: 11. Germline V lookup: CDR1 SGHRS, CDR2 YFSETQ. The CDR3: CASSLSTGLMFTEAFF. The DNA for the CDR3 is TGCGCCAGCAGCTTGTCGACAGGGTTGATGTTTACTGAAGCTTTCTTT.

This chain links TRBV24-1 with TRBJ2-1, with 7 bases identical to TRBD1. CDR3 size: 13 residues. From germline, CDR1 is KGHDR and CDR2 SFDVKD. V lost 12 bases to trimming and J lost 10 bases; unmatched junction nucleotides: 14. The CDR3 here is CAVRDSRAREQFF. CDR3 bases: TGTGCCGTCCGGGACAGTCGGGCCCGGGAGCAGTTCTTC.

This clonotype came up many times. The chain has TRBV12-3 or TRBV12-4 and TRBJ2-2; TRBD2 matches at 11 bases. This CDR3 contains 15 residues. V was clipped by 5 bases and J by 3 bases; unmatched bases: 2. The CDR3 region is CASSALAGDTGELFF. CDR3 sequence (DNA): TGTGCCAGCAGTGCACTAGCGGGGGACACCGGGGAGCTGTTTTTT.

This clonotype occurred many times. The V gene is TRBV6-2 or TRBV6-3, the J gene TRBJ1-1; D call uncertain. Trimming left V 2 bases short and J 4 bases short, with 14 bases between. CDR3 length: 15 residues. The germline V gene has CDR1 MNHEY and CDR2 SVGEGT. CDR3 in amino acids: CASSYGPRGSTEAFF. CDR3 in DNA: TGTGCCAGCAGTTACGGGCCTCGAGGAAGCACTGAAGCTTTCTTT.

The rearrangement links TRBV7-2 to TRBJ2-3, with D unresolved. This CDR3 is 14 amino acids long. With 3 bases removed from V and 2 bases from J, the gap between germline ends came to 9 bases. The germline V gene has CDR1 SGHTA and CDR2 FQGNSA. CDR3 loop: CASSFGPATDTQYF. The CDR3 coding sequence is TGTGCCAGCAGCTTCGGACCGGCCACAGATACGCAGTATTTT.

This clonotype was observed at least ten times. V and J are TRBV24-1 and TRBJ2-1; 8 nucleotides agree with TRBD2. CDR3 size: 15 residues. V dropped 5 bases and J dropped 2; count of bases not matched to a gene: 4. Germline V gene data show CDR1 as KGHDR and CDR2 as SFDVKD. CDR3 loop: CATSAAGGPYNEQFF. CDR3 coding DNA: TGTGCCACCAGTGCCGCGGGGGGTCCCTACAATGAGCAGTTCTTC.

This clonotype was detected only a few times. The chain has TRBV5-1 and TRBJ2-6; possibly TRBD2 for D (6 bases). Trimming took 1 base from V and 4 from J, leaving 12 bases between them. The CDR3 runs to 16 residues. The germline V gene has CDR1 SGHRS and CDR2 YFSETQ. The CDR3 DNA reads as TGCGCCAGCAGCTTGCCCGGGGGAGGAGGGGCCAACGTCCTGACTTTC. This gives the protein CASSLPGGGGANVLTF.

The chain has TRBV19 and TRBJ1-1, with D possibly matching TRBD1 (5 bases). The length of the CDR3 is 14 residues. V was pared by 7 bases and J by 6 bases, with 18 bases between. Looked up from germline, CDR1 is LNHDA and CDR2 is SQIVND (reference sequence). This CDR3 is CASKAQGGVAEAFF. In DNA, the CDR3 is TGTGCCAGTAAGGCCCAGGGAGGCGTCGCTGAAGCTTTCTTT. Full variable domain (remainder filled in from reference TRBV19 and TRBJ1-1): DGGITQSPKYLFRKEGQNVTLSCEQNLNHDAMYWYRQDPGQGLRLIYYSQIVNDFQKGDIAEGYSVSREKKESFPLTVTSAQKNPTAFYLCASKAQGGVAEAFFGQGTRLTVV.

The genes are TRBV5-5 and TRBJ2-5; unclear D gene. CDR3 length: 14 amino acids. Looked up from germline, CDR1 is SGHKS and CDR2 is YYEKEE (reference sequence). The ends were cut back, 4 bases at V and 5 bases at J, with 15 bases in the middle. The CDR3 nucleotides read TGTGCCAGCAGCACGATTGTCCTTCAGGAGACCCAGTACTTC. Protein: CASSTIVLQETQYF.

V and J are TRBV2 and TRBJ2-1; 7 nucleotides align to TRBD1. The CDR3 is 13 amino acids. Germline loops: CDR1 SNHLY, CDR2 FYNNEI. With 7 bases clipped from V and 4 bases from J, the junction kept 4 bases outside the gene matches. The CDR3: CASKGRGYNEQFF. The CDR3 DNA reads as TGTGCCAGCAAGGGCAGGGGGTACAATGAGCAGTTCTTC. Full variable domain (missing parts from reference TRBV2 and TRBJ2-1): EPEVTQTPSHQVTQMGQEVILRCVPISNHLYFYWYRQILGQKVEFLVSFYNNEISEKSEIFDDQFSVERPDGSNFTLKIRSTKLEDSAMYFCASKGRGYNEQFFGPGTRLTVL.

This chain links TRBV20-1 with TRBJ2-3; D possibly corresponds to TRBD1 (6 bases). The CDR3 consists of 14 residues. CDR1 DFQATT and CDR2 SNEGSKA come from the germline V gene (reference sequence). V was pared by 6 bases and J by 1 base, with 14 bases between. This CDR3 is CSARTGQGTDTQYF. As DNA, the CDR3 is TGCAGTGCCCGGACGGGACAAGGCACAGATACGCAGTATTTT.

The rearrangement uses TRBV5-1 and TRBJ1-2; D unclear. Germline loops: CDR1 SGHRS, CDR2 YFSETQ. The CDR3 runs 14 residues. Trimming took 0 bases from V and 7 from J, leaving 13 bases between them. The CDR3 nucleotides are TGCGCCAGCAGCTTGGCCAATGGAGGAGCTGGCTACACCTTC. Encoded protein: CASSLANGGAGYTF.